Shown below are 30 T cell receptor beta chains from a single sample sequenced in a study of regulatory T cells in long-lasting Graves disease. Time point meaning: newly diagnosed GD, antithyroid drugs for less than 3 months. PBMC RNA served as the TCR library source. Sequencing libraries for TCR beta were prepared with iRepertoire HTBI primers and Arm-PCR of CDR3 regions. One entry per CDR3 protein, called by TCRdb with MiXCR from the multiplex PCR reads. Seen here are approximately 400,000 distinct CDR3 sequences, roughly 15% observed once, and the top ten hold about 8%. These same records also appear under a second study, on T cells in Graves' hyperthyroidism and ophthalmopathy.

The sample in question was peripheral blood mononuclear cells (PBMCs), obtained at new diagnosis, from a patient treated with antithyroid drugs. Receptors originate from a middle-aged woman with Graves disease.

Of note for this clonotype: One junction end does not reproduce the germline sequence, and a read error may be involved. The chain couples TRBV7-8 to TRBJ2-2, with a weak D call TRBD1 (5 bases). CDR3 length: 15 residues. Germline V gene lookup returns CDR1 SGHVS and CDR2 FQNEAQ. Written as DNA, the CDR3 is TGTGCCAGCAGCTTAAACAGGTGGAACGCCGGGGAGCTGTTTTTT. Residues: CASSLNRWNAGELFF.

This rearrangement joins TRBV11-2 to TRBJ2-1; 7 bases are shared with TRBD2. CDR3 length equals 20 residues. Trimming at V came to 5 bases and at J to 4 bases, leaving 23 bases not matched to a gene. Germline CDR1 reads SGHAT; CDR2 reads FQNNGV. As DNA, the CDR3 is TGTGCCAGCAGCCCCTGGACGGAGGACGGAACGATGGGAGGGTACAATGAGCAGTTCTTC. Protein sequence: CASSPWTEDGTMGGYNEQFF.

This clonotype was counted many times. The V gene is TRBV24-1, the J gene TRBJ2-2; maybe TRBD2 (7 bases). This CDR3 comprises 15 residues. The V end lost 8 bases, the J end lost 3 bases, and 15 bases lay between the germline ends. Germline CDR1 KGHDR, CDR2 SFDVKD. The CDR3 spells CATMGGQVDTGELFF. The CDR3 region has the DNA TGTGCCACCATGGGGGGGCAGGTTGACACCGGGGAGCTGTTTTTT.

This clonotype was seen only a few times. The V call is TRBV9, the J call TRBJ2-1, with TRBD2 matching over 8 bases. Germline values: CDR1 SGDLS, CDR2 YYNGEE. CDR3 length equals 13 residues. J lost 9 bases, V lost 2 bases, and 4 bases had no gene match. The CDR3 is CASSVGTSGEQFF. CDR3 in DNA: TGTGCCAGCAGCGTTGGGACTAGTGGTGAGCAGTTCTTC.

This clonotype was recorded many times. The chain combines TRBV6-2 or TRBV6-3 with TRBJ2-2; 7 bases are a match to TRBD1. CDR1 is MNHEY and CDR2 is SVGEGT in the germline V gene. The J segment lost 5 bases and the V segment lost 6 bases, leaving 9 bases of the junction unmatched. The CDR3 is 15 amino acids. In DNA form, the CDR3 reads TGTGCCAGCAGGTACAGGGGTACGTGGACCGGGGAGCTGTTTTTT. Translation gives CASRYRGTWTGELFF.

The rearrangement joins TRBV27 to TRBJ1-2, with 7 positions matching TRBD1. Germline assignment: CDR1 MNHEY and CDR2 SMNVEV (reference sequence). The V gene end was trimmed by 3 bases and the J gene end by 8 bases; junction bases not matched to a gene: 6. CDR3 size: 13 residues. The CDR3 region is CASSFGDSGGYTF. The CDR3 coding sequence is TGTGCCAGCAGTTTTGGGGACAGTGGGGGCTACACCTTC.

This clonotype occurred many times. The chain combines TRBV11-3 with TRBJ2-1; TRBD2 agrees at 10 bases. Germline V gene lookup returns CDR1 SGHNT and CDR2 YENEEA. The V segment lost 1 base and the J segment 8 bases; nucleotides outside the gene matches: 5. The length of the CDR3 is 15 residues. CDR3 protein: CASSLGLAGVDEQFF. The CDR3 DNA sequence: TGTGCCAGCAGCTTAGGCCTAGCGGGAGTCGATGAGCAGTTCTTC.

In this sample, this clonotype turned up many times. CDR3 coding DNA: TGTGCCAGCAGCTTAATAGTAAACTACGAGCAGTACTTC. Protein: CASSLIVNYEQYF. The V call is TRBV7-9, the J call TRBJ2-7; D call uncertain. The germline CDR1 and CDR2 sequences are SEHNR and FQNEAQ (reference sequence). The CDR3 has 13 amino acids. Trimming removed 2 bases at V and 3 bases at J, with 8 bases between. Full variable domain (missing parts from reference TRBV7-9 and TRBJ2-7): DTGVSQNPRHKITKRGQNVTFRCDPISEHNRLYWYRQTLGQGPEFLTYFQNEAQLEKSRLLSDRFSAERPKGSFSTLEIQRTEQGDSAMYLCASSLIVNYEQYFGPGTRLTVT.

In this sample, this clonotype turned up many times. DNA for the CDR3: TGTGCCAGCAGCAACATACGTCAGGAGCCGGACACCGGGGAGCTGTTTTTT. Encoded protein: CASSNIRQEPDTGELFF. The chain combines TRBV6-2 or TRBV6-3 with TRBJ2-2; D ambiguous. Trimming took 6 bases from V and 3 from J, leaving 20 bases between them. CDR3 length: 17 amino acids. Germline CDR1 and CDR2: MNHEY and SVGEGT.

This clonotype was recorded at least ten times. The CDR3 nucleotides are TGTGCCAGCAGCCCGCCGAGGGGCGTCTACGAGCAGTACTTC. As protein: CASSPPRGVYEQYF. The J gene is TRBJ2-7, the V gene TRBV11-1; D tentatively fits TRBD1 or TRBD2 (5 bases each). Trimming pared 5 bases from V and 3 bases from J, leaving 14 bases between. This CDR3 region has 14 residues. Germline V gene lookup returns CDR1 SGHAT and CDR2 FQDESV (reference sequence).

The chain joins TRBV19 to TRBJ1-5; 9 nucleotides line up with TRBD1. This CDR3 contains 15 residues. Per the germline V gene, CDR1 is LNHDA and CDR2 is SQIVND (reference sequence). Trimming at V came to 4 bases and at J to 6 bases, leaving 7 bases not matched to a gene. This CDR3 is CASSTRDRASQPQHF. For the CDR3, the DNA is TGTGCCAGTAGTACTAGGGACAGGGCGAGTCAGCCCCAGCATTTT.

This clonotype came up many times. This CDR3 reads CASSSRPGHLQETQYF. The CDR3 region has the DNA TGTGCCAGCAGTTCACGCCCGGGACACCTCCAAGAGACCCAGTACTTC. V is TRBV28 and J is TRBJ2-5; D is perhaps TRBD1 (6 bases). V was pared by 4 bases and J by 1 base, with 16 bases between. CDR3 length: 16 residues. The V gene's germline CDR1 is MDHEN and CDR2 SYDVKM.

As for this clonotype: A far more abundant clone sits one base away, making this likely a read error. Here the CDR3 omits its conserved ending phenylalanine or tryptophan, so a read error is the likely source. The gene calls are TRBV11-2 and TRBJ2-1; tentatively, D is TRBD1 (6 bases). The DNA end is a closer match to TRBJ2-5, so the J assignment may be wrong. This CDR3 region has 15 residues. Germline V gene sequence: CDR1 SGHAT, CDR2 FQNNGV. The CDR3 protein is CASSLGPDSQETQYL. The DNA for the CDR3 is TGTGCCAGCAGCTTAGGCCCGGACAGCCAAGAGACCCAGTACCTC.

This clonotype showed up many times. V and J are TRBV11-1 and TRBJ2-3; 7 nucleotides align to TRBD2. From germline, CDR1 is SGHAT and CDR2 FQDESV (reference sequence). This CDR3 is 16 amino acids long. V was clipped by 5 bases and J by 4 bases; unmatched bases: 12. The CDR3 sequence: CASSRLAGAAPDTQYF. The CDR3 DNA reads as TGTGCCAGCAGCCGATTGGCGGGAGCCGCACCAGATACGCAGTATTTT.

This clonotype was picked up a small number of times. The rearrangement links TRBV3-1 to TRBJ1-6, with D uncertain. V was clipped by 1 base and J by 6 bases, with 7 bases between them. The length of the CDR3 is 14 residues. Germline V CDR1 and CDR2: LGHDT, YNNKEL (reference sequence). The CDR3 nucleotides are TGTGCCAGCAGCCAAGTGATCGGTAATTCACCCCTCCACTTT. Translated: CASSQVIGNSPLHF.

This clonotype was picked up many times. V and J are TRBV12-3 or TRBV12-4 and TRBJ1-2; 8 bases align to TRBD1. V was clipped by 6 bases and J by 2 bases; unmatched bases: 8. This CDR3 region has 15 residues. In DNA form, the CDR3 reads TGTGCCAGCAGCCCTACTAGGGACAGGAACTATGGCTACACCTTC. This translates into CASSPTRDRNYGYTF.

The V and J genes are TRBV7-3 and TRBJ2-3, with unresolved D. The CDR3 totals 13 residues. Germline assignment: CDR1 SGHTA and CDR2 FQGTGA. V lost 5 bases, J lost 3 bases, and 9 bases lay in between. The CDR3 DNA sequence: TGTGCCAGCAGCGGGAAAAATACAGATACGCAGTATTTT. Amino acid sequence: CASSGKNTDTQYF. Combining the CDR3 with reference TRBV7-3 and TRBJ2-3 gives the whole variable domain GAGVSQTPSNKVTEKGKYVELRCDPISGHTALYWYRQSLGQGPEFLIYFQGTGAADDSGLPNDRFFAVRPEGSVSTLKIQRTERGDSAVYLCASSGKNTDTQYFGPGTRLTVL.

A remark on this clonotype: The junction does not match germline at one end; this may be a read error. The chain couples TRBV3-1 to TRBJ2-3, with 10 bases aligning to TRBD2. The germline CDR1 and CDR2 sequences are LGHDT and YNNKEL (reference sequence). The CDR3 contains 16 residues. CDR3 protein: CAGSQGPTSGTDTQYF. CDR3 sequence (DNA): TGTGCCGGCAGCCAAGGCCCGACTAGCGGGACAGATACGCAGTATTTT.

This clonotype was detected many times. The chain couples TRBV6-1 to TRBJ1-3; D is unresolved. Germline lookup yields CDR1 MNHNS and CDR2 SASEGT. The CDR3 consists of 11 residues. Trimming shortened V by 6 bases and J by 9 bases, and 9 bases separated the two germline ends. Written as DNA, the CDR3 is TGTGCCAGCAGAAGGGAAGCCACCATATATTTT. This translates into CASRREATIYF.

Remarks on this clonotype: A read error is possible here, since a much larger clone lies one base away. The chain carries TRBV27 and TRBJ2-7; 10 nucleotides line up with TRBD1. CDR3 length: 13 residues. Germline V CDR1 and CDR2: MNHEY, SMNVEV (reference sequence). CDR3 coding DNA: TGTGCCTGCAGCCCTAGGGGACAGGGGAAGCAGTACTTC. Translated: CACSPRGQGKQYF.

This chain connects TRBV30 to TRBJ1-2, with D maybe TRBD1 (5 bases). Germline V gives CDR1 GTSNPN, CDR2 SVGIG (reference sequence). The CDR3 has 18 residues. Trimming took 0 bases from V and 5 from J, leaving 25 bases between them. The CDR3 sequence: CAWSVWGTGDFLKYGYTF. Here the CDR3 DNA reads TGTGCCTGGAGTGTCTGGGGAACAGGAGATTTTCTAAAATATGGCTACACCTTC.

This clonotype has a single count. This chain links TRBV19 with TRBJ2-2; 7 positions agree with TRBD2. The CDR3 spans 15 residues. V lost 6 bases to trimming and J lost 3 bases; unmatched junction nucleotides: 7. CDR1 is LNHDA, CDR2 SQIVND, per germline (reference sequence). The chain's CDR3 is CASSPQGGDTGELFF. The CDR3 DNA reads TGTGCCAGTAGCCCCCAGGGAGGGGACACCGGGGAGCTGTTTTTT.

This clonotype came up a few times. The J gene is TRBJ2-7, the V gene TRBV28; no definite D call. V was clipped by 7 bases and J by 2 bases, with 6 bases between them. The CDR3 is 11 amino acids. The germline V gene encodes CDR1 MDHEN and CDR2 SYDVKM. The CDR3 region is CASNSAYEQYF. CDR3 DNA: TGTGCCAGCAACTCCGCCTACGAGCAGTACTTC. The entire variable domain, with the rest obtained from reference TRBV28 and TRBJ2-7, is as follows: DVKVTQSSRYLVKRTGEKVFLECVQDMDHENMFWYRQDPGLGLRLIYFSYDVKMKEKGDIPEGYSVSREKKERFSLILESASTNQTSMYLCASNSAYEQYFGPGTRLTVT.

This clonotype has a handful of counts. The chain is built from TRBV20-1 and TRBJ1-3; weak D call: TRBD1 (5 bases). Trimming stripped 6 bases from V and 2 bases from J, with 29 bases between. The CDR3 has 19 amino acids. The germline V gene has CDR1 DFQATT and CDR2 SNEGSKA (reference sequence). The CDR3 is CSARKGPWGGTGPGNTIYF. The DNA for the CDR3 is TGCAGTGCCCGAAAGGGCCCTTGGGGAGGGACGGGTCCTGGAAACACCATATATTTT.

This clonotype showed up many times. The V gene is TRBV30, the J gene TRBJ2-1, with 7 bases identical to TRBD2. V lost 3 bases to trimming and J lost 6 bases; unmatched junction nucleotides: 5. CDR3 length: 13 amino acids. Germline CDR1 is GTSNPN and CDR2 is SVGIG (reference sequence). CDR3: CAWREAGTNEQFF. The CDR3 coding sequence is TGTGCCTGGAGGGAAGCGGGGACCAATGAGCAGTTCTTC.

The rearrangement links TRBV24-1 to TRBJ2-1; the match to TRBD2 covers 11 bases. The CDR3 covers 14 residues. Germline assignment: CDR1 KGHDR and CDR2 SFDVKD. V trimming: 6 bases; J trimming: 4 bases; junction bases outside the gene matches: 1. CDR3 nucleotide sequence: TGTGCCACCAGTCGGACTAGCGGGTACAATGAGCAGTTCTTC. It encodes CATSRTSGYNEQFF.

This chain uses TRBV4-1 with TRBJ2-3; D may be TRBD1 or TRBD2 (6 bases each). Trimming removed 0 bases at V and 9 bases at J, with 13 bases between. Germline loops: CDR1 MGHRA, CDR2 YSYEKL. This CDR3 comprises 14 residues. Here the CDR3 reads CASSQEDGGRTQYF. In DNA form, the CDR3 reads TGCGCCAGCAGCCAAGAAGACGGGGGCCGGACGCAGTATTTT.

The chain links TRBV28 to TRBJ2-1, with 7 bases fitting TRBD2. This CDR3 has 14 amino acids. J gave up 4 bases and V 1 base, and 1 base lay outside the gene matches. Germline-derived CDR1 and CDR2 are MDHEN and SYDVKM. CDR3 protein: CASSLSSGYNEQFF. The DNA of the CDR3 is TGTGCCAGCAGTTTATCTAGCGGATACAATGAGCAGTTCTTC.

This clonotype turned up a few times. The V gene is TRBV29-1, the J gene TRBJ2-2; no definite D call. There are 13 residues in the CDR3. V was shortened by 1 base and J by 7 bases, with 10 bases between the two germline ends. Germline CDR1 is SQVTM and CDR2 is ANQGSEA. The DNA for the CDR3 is TGCAGCGTTGAAGTCTCGAGAGTCGGGGAGCTGTTTTTT. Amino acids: CSVEVSRVGELFF.

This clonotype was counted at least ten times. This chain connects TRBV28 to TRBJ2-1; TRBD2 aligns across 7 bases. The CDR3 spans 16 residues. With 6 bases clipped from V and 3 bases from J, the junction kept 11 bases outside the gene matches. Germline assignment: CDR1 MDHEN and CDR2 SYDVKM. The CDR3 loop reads CASSPRIAGDYNEQFF. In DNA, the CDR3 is TGTGCCAGCAGCCCCCGCATCGCGGGGGACTACAATGAGCAGTTCTTC.